This TCR beta chain comes out of a study of shared clonotypes between healthy human individuals. Broader study findings: Sampling involved blood alone; tissue repertoires likely differ. It was anticipated that sequencing depth would influence how many clonotypes donors shared.

For each subset, genomic DNA was distributed in equal portions over several immunoSEQ plates. Repertoires were generated with immunoSEQ multiplex PCR, while TCRdb's copy carries only in-frame clones and drops some. Of 2 million to 2.5 million clones in the sample, nearly 97% were seen once. Caucasian adults living in Nashville, Tennessee, provided all samples. This CDR3 contains 14 residues. The germline CDR1 and CDR2 sequences are GTSNPN and SVGIG (reference sequence). J was trimmed by 7 bases and V by 0 bases; bases with no gene match: 3. For this clone: Its matching antigen is unknown. Other DNA sequences in this sample translate to the same CDR3.

The J gene is TRBJ1-4, the V gene TRBV30, with 9 bases matching TRBD1. The TCR sequence derives from a man between 18 and 35 years old in good health. Sequenced sample: naive CD4+ T cells sorted from blood. The sample's subset: CD45RA+ positively selected. In DNA, the CDR3 is TGTGCCTGGAGTGTGGGACAGGGAGGTGAAAAACTGTTTTTT. Protein: CAWSVGQGGEKLFF.